A single sample is the source of the 3 T cell receptor beta chains below, sequenced in a study of T cell changes during pregnancy in multiple sclerosis. Libraries were prepared by immunoSEQ multiplex PCR; TCRdb keeps only in-frame clonotypes and omits some of them. Altogether roughly 42,000 clones are present, over 80% being singletons, with the ten largest covering approximately 0.7%. The source was CD4+ T cells from peripheral blood mononuclear cells, collected before pregnancy. Receptors were obtained from a female donor with multiple sclerosis, enrolled in a pregnancy study.

The rearrangement links TRBV19 to TRBJ1-1, with unresolved D. The CDR3 contains 13 residues. Trimming pared 3 bases from V and 2 bases from J, leaving 7 bases between. Germline V gene lookup returns CDR1 LNHDA and CDR2 SQIVND (reference sequence). CDR3 sequence reads: CASSIQDNTEAFF. The CDR3 DNA is TGTGCCAGTAGTATCCAGGATAACACTGAAGCTTTCTTT. The entire variable domain, with the rest obtained from reference TRBV19 and TRBJ1-1, is as follows: DGGITQSPKYLFRKEGQNVTLSCEQNLNHDAMYWYRQDPGQGLRLIYYSQIVNDFQKGDIAEGYSVSREKKESFPLTVTSAQKNPTAFYLCASSIQDNTEAFFGQGTRLTVV.

The rearrangement joins TRBV2 to TRBJ1-6; 8 bases are shared with TRBD1. CDR1 is SNHLY, CDR2 FYNNEI, per germline. V trimming: 7 bases; J trimming: 10 bases; junction bases outside the gene matches: 6. The CDR3 is 13 residues long. The DNA for the CDR3 is TGTGCCAGCAAAGGACAGGGCGGGTCACCCCTCCACTTT. It encodes CASKGQGGSPLHF.

This chain joins TRBV6-4 and TRBJ2-7; D might be TRBD1 (6 bases). Germline assignment: CDR1 MRHNA and CDR2 SNTAGT. CDR3 length: 15 residues. Trimming took off 4 bases at V and 1 base at J, with 14 bases between the two ends. CDR3 region: CASSGLDRTSYEQYF. CDR3 DNA sequence: TGTGCCAGCAGTGGCCTCGACAGGACGTCCTACGAGCAGTACTTC.